These 10 T cell receptor beta chains were all obtained from the same sample, sequenced in a study of blood T cell repertoires in COVID-19. The data were produced by immunoSEQ multiplex PCR, yet TCRdb's version contains in-frame clones alone and is incomplete. The sample holds over 110,000 clones; 88% are singletons and the top ten take 1.5% to 2%. The sample comprised peripheral blood. These receptors were obtained from a man aged 70 or older with acute or convalescent COVID-19.

This clone appeared a single time. This chain connects TRBV5-1 to TRBJ1-1; D is uncertain. The CDR3 sequence is 17 residues long. The germline gives CDR1 SGHRS, CDR2 YFSETQ. V lost 3 bases, J lost 4 bases, and 22 bases lay in between. The CDR3 coding sequence is TGCGCCAGCAGCTCTCGACATGTTGGCGGGGAGCGCACTGAAGCTTTCTTT. This encodes CASSSRHVGGERTEAFF.

V gene TRBV7-9 combines with J gene TRBJ2-3, with a possible D match to TRBD1 (6 bases). The V end was cut by 1 base, the J end by 1 base, with 9 bases between. The CDR3 totals 15 residues. Per the germline V gene, CDR1 is SEHNR and CDR2 is FQNEAQ (reference sequence). The CDR3 DNA follows: TGTGCCAGCAGCTTAGTCCAGGGGCGCACAGATACGCAGTATTTT. Its translation is CASSLVQGRTDTQYF.

V is TRBV3-1 (or the pseudogene TRBV3-2) and J is TRBJ1-4; D call uncertain. V shed 2 bases and J shed 7 bases, with 5 bases lying between them. The CDR3 extends over 12 amino acids. Germline V gene sequence: CDR1 LGHDT, CDR2 YNNKEL (reference sequence). CDR3 DNA sequence: TGTGCCAGCAGCCAACGAGTTGAAAAACTGTTTTTT. Translating it yields CASSQRVEKLFF.

Here the CDR3 reads CASMGQGINQPQHF. DNA for the CDR3: TGTGCCAGCATGGGACAGGGGATCAATCAGCCCCAGCATTTT. The V gene is TRBV28, the J gene TRBJ1-5, with 10 bases lining up with TRBD1. The V gene end was trimmed by 7 bases and the J gene end by 3 bases; junction bases not matched to a gene: 3. Germline CDR1 and CDR2: MDHEN and SYDVKM. This CDR3 has 14 amino acids. Variable domain in full (rest from reference TRBV28 and TRBJ1-5): DVKVTQSSRYLVKRTGEKVFLECVQDMDHENMFWYRQDPGLGLRLIYFSYDVKMKEKGDIPEGYSVSREKKERFSLILESASTNQTSMYLCASMGQGINQPQHFGDGTRLSIL.

The CDR3, as DNA: TGTGCCAGCAGTGACAGTTACAATGAGCAGTTCTTC. This gives the protein CASSDSYNEQFF. This chain connects TRBV2 to TRBJ2-1; D is uncertain. V was clipped by 3 bases and J by 4 bases, with 4 bases between them. Germline assignment: CDR1 SNHLY and CDR2 FYNNEI. The CDR3 sequence is 12 residues long.

J is TRBJ1-2 and V is TRBV4-2; D perhaps matches TRBD1 (5 bases). The germline V gene encodes CDR1 LGHNA and CDR2 YNFKEQ. The CDR3 spans 14 residues. Trimming took 0 bases from V and 4 from J, leaving 9 bases between them. CDR3: CASSQDRVGYGYTF. DNA for the CDR3: TGTGCCAGCAGCCAAGACAGGGTCGGCTATGGCTACACCTTC.

The genes are TRBV21-1 and TRBJ2-7; whether TRBD1, the table's D call, matches the DNA was not checked. TRBV21-1 counts as a pseudogene. This CDR3 region has 15 residues. This CDR3 reads CASSKGAAQSREQYF. CDR3 DNA: TGTGCCAGCAGCAAAGGGGCAGCCCAATCCCGCGAGCAGTACTTC.

The V call is TRBV7-7, the J call TRBJ2-5, with 11 bases matching TRBD2. The V segment lost 2 bases and the J segment 4 bases; nucleotides outside the gene matches: 3. The CDR3 has 15 amino acids. Per germline, CDR1 SSHAT and CDR2 FNYEAQ (reference sequence). The CDR3 DNA reads as TGTGCCAGCAGCTTAATAGCGGGGGGGCCAGAGACCCAGTACTTC. The encoded protein is CASSLIAGGPETQYF.

The chain uses TRBV4-1 and TRBJ2-3; possibly TRBD1 for D (5 bases). V lost 0 bases to trimming and J lost 2 bases, with 9 bases between them. CDR3 length: 15 amino acids. CDR1 and CDR2 from the germline V gene are MGHRA and YSYEKL. The CDR3 sequence: CASSQEDSSTDTQYF. The CDR3 DNA sequence: TGCGCCAGCAGCCAAGAAGACAGCTCCACAGATACGCAGTATTTT.

The J gene is TRBJ2-7, the V gene TRBV24-1, with TRBD1 identical over 9 bases. The CDR3 has 15 amino acids. CDR1 and CDR2 (germline): KGHDR, SFDVKD. V lost 5 bases and J lost 0; bases outside the gene matches: 4. The CDR3 DNA follows: TGTGCCACCAGTGGAGGACAGGGGAGCTCCTACGAGCAGTACTTC. Translation gives CATSGGQGSSYEQYF.